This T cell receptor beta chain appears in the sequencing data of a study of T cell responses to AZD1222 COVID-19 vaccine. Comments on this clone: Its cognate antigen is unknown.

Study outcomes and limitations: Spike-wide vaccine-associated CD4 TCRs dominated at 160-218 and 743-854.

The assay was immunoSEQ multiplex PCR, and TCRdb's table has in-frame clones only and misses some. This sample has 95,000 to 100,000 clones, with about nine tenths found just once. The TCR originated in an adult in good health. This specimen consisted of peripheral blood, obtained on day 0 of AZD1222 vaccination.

For the CDR3, the DNA is TGTGCCAGCAGCTTGGACCCATCCGGGACGACCTATGGCTACACCTTC. Translating gives CASSLDPSGTTYGYTF. The chain joins TRBV5-5 to TRBJ1-2; D may be TRBD1 (5 bases). V was pared by 0 bases and J by 4 bases, with 16 bases between. There are 16 residues in the CDR3. Germline loops: CDR1 SGHKS, CDR2 YYEKEE (reference sequence).